Below, one TCR beta chain is given with its context. This entry is derived from a study of T cells after yellow fever vaccination. V lost 1 base, J lost 7 bases, and 11 bases lay in between. The V gene's germline CDR1 is SGHAT and CDR2 FQNNGV. CDR3 size: 15 residues. Template switching by 5'RACE produced TCR cDNA, adding a universal primer site and UMIs. TCRdb itself ran the 5' RACE reads through MiXCR, one entry per CDR3 protein. The table includes some 290,000 distinct CDR3 sequences, roughly 10% detected once. The sequences come from CD4+ T cells sorted from PBMCs, collected 45 days after the yellow fever booster vaccination. The chain has TRBV11-2 and TRBJ1-6, with D possibly being TRBD1 (5 bases). This clonotype originated in a man between 18 and 35 years old who received the YFV17D yellow fever vaccine. The CDR3 reads CASSLVRAINSPLHF. In nucleotides, the CDR3 is TGTGCCAGCAGCTTAGTCAGGGCGATCAATTCACCCCTCCACTTT.